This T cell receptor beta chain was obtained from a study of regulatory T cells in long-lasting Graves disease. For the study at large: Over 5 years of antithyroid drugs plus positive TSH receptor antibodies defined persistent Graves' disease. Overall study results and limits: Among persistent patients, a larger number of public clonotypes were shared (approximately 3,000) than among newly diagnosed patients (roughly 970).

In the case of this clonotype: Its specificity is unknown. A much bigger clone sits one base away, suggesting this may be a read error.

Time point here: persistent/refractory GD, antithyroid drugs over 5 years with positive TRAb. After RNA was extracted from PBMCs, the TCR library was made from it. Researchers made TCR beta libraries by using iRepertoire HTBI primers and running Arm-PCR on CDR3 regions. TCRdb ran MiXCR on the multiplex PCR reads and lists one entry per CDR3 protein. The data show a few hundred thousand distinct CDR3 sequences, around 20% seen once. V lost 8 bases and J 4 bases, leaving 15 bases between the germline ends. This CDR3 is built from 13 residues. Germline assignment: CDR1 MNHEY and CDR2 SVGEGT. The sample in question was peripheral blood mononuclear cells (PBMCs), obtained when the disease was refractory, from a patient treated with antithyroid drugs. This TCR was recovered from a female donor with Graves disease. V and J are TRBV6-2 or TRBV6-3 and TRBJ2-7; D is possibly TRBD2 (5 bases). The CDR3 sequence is CASEGRLLYEQYF. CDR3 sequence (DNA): TGTGCCAGCGAGGGCAGGCTTCTGTACGAGCAGTACTTC.